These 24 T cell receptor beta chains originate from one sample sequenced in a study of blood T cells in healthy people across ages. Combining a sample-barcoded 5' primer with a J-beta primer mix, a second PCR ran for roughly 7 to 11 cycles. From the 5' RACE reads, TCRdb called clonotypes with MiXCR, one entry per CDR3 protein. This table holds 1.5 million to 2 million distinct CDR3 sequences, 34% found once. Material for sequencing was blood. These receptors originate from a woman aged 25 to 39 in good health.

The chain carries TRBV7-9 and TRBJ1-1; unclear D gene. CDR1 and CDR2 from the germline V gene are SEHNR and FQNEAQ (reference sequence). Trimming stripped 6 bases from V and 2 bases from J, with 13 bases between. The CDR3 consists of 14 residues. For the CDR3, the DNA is TGTGCCAGCAGGATATGGGGAAACAACACTGAAGCTTTCTTT. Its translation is CASRIWGNNTEAFF.

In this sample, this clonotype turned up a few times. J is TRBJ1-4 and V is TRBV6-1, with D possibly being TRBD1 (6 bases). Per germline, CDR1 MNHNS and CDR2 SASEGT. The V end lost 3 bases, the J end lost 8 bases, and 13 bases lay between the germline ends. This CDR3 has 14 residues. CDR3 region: CASSDQRQGEKLFF. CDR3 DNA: TGTGCCAGCAGTGATCAGCGGCAGGGGGAAAAACTGTTTTTT.

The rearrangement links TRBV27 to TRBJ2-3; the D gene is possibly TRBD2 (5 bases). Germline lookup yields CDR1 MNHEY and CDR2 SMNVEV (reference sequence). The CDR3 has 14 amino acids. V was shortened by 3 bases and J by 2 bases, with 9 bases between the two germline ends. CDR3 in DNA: TGTGCCAGCAGTTTTAACGGGATCACAGATACGCAGTATTTT. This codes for CASSFNGITDTQYF.

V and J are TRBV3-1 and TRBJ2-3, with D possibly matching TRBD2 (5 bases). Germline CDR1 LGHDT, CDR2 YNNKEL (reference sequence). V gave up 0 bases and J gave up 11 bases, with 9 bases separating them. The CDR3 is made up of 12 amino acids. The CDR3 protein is CASSQDARVQYF. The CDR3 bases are TGTGCCAGCAGCCAAGACGCGAGGGTGCAGTATTTT.

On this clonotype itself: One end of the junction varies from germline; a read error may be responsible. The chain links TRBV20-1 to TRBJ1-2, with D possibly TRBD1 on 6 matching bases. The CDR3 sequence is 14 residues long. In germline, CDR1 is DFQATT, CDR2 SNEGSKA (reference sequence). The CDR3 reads CSARSRTENYGCTF. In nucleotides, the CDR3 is TGCAGTGCTAGGTCCCGGACAGAGAACTATGGCTGCACCTTC.

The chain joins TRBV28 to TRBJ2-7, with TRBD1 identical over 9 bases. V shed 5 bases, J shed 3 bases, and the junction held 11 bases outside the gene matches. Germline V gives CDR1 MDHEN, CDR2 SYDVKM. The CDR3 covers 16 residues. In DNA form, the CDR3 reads TGTGCCAGCAGTCGGACCGGACAGGGGTTAAGCTACGAGCAGTACTTC. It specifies CASSRTGQGLSYEQYF.

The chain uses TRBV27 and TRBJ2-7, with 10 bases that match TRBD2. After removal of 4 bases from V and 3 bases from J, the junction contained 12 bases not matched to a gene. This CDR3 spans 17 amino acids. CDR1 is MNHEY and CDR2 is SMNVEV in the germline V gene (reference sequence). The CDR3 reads CASSSRGPAGGNYEQYF. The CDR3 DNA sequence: TGTGCCAGCAGTTCCCGGGGTCCAGCGGGAGGGAACTACGAGCAGTACTTC.

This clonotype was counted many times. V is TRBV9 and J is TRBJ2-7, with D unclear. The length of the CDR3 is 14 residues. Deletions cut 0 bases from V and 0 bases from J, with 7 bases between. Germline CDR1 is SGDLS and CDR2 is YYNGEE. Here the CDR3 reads CASSVGQSSYEQYF. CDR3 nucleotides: TGTGCCAGCAGCGTAGGGCAGTCCTCCTACGAGCAGTACTTC.

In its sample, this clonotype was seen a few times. The CDR3 spells CASTQQVLYNEQFF. CDR3 nucleotide sequence: TGTGCCAGCACTCAGCAGGTACTCTACAATGAGCAGTTCTTC. The rearrangement links TRBV2 to TRBJ2-1, with D hard to call. Per germline, CDR1 SNHLY and CDR2 FYNNEI. V was trimmed by 7 bases and J by 3 bases, leaving 13 bases between them. The CDR3 spans 14 residues. The whole variable domain, remainder taken from reference TRBV2 and TRBJ2-1, is EPEVTQTPSHQVTQMGQEVILRCVPISNHLYFYWYRQILGQKVEFLVSFYNNEISEKSEIFDDQFSVERPDGSNFTLKIRSTKLEDSAMYFCASTQQVLYNEQFFGPGTRLTVL.

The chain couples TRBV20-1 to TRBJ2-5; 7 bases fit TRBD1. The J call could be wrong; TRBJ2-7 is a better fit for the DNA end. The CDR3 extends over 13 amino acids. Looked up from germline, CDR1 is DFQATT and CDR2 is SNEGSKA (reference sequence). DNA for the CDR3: TGCAGTGCTAAAGGGACAGCCGCTTCCGAGCAGTACTTC. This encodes CSAKGTAASEQYF.

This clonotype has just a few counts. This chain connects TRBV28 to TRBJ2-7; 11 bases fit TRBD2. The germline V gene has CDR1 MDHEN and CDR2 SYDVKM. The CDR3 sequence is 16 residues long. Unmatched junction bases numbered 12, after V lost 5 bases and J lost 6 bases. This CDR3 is CASSAKRLAGLVEQYF. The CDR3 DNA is TGTGCCAGCAGTGCTAAAAGACTAGCGGGACTTGTCGAGCAGTACTTC.

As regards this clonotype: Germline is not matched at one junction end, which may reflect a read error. This CDR3 is CASRLGYNTDTQYF. The CDR3 bases are TGCGCCAGCAGGTTGGGATATAACACAGATACGCAGTATTTT. The rearrangement joins TRBV5-1 to TRBJ2-3; D uncertain. CDR1 is SGHRS and CDR2 is YFSETQ in the germline V gene. This CDR3 is built from 14 residues.

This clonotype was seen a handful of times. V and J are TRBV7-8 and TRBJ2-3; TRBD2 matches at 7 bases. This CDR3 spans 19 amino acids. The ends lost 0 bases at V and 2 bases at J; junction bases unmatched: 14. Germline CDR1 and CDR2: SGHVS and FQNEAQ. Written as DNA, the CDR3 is TGTGCCAGCAGCTTAGCGCCCGAAAGCGGGAAGGGTGACACAGATACGCAGTATTTT. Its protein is CASSLAPESGKGDTDTQYF.

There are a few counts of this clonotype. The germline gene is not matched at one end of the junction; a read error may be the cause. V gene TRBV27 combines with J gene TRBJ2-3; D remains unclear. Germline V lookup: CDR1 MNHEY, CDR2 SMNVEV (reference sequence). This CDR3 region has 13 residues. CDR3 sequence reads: CANSPVFTDTQYF. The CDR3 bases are TGTGCCAACAGTCCTGTCTTCACAGATACGCAGTATTTT.

CDR3 in amino acids: CASSPPRGVSTEAFF. The DNA of the CDR3 is TGTGCCAGCAGTCCCCCTAGAGGGGTGAGCACTGAAGCTTTCTTT. The chain joins TRBV28 to TRBJ1-1, with D perhaps matching TRBD1 (5 bases). The CDR3 runs 15 residues. Germline V CDR1 and CDR2: MDHEN, SYDVKM. V shed 5 bases and J shed 4 bases, with 17 bases lying between them.

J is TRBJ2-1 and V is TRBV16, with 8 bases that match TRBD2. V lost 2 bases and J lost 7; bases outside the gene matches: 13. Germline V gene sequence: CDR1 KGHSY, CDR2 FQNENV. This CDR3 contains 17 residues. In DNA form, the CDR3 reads TGTGCCAGCAGCCAAACAAAAAAGGGGGGACTAGTGAATGAGCAGTTCTTC. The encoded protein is CASSQTKKGGLVNEQFF.

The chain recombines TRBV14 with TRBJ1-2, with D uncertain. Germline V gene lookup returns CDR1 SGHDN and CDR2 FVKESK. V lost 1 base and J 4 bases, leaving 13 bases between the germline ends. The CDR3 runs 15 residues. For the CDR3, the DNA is TGTGCCAGCAGCCAAGCTGGTGGCAGGCGCTATGGCTACACCTTC. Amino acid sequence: CASSQAGGRRYGYTF.

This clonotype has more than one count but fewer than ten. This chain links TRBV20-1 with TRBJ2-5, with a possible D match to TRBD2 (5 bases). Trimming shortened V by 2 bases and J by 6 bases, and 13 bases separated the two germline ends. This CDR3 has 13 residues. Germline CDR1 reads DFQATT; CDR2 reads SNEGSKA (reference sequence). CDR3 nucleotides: TGCAGTGCTAGACTGTGGGAGTTGAAGACCCAGTACTTC. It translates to CSARLWELKTQYF.

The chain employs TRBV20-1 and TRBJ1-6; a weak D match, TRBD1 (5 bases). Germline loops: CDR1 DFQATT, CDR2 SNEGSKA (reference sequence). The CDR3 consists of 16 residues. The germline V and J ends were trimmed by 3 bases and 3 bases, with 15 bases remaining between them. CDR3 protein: CSARTGVGGYNSPLHF. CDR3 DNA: TGCAGTGCTAGGACCGGGGTTGGGGGCTATAATTCACCCCTCCACTTT.

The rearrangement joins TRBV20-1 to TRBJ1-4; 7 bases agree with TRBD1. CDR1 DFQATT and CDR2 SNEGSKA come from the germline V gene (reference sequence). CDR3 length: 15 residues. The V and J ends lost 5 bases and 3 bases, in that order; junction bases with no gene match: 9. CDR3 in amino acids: CSAESSGTANEKLFF. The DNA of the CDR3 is TGCAGTGCTGAGAGTTCCGGGACAGCTAATGAAAAACTGTTTTTT.

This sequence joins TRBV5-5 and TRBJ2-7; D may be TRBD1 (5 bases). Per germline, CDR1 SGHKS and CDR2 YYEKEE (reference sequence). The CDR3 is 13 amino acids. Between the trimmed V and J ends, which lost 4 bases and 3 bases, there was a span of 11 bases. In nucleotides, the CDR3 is TGTGCCAGCAGCATCGCACAGGACTACGAGCAGTACTTC. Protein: CASSIAQDYEQYF.

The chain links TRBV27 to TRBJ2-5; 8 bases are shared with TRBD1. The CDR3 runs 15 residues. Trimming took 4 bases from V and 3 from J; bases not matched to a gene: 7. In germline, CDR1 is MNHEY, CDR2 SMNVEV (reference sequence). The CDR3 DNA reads TGTGCCAGCAGTTCTGCGACAGGGGCAGAAGAGACCCAGTACTTC. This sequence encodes CASSSATGAEETQYF.

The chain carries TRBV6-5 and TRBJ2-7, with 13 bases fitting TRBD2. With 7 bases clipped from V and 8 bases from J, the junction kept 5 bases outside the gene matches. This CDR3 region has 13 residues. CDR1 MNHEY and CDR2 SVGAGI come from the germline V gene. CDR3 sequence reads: CASNPGLAGKQYF. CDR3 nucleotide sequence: TGTGCCAGCAATCCGGGACTAGCGGGAAAGCAGTACTTC.

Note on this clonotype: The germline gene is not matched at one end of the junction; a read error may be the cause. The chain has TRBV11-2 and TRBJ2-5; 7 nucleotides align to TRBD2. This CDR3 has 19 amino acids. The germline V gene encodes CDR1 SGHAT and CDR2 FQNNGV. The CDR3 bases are TGCGCCAGCAGCTCATGGGGGGAGCGGGGCGTCGGGGTCCAAGAGACCCAGTACTTC. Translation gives CASSSWGERGVGVQETQYF.